This TCR beta chain was observed in a study of CD8+CD57+ T cells in acquired aplastic anemia. Whole-study context: Sorted CD4+ and CD8+ cells gave a mean 3.2 ug DNA, range about 0.19 to 27.4 ug. Overall study findings and caveats: Overlap between patients and controls comprised twenty-nine CD8+ CDR3 sequences.

The study profiled TCR beta VDJ and CDR3 using genomic DNA as template. TCRdb re-called the reads through MiXCR, storing one row per CDR3 protein. Of about 190,000 distinct CDR3 sequences in the sample, approximately 49% were seen once. This clonotype was counted ten times or more. The antigen remains unidentified. The V end was cut by 0 bases, the J end by 0 bases, with 10 bases between. The CDR3 runs 15 residues. Germline lookup yields CDR1 SGHDT and CDR2 YYEEEE. The V and J genes are TRBV5-6 and TRBJ2-7, with a tentative D call TRBD1 (5 bases). The clonotype comes from a human donor in good health, serving as a control. The source material was sorted CD4+, CD8+, or CD8+CD57+ T cells (not recorded which) from PBMCs. The CDR3 nucleotides read TGTGCCAGCAGCTTGGTAGGGGCCCCCTCCTACGAGCAGTACTTC. This gives the protein CASSLVGAPSYEQYF.